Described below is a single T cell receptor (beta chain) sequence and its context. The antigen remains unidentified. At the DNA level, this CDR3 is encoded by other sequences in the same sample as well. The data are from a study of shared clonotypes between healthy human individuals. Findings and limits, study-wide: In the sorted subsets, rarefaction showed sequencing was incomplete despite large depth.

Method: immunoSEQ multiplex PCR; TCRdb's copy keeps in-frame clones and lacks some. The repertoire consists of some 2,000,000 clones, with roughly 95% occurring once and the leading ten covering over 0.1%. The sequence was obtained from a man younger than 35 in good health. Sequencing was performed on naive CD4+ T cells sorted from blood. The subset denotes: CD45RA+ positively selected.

CDR3 DNA: TGTGCCAGCAGCTTAGGAGGGGGGGGCAATCAGCCCCAGCATTTT. Translated: CASSLGGGGNQPQHF. The gene calls are TRBV7-9 and TRBJ1-5, with TRBD1 as a possible D gene (6 bases). Trimming shortened V by 1 base and J by 2 bases, and 9 bases separated the two germline ends. The CDR3 contains 15 residues. Germline V gene data show CDR1 as SEHNR and CDR2 as FQNEAQ (reference sequence).